The T cell receptor beta chain under discussion was sequenced for a study of blood T cell repertoires in COVID-19. Study information: Spain, Italy and the United States supplied samples that represented acute and convalescent COVID-19. In each case, the material was cDNA or gDNA derived from T cells, B-cell-depleted T cells, or PBMCs.

Study processing details: Amplification of reference gene primers was used by the study to estimate nucleated cell counts. Here immunoSEQ multiplex PCR was the method, and the copy in TCRdb shows in-frame clones only, minus some. That table gives V, J and clone size, and the DNA gave D and trimming. The sample lists approximately 340,000 clones, about four fifths seen once, with approximately 3.1% in the top ten. The sample was peripheral blood. This TCR was recovered from a man aged 25 to 40 with active or convalescent COVID-19.

The CDR3 DNA reads TGCGCCAGCAGCTTGGACAGTAACAATGAGCAGTTCTTC. It encodes CASSLDSNNEQFF. V gene TRBV5-1 combines with J gene TRBJ2-1; D is unresolved. Germline loops: CDR1 SGHRS, CDR2 YFSETQ. CDR3 length equals 13 residues. V lost 0 bases and J 5 bases, leaving 6 bases between the germline ends.